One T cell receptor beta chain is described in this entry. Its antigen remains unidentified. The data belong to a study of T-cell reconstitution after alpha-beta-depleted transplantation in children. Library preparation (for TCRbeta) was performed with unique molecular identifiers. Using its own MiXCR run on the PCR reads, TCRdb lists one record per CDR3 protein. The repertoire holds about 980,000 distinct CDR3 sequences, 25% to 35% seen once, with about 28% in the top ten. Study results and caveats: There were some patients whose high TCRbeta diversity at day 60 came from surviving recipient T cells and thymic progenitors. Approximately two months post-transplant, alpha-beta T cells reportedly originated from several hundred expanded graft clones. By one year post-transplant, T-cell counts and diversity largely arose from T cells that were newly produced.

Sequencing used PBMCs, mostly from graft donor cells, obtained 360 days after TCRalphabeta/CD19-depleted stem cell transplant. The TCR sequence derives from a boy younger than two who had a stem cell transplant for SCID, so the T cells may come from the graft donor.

The CDR3: CASSQETGYQETQYF. CDR3 nucleotide sequence: TGCGCCAGCAGCCAAGAGACAGGTTATCAAGAGACCCAGTACTTC. V is TRBV4-1 and J is TRBJ2-5; weak D call: TRBD1 (6 bases). The ends were cut back, 0 bases at V and 2 bases at J, with 10 bases in the middle. Germline CDR1 MGHRA, CDR2 YSYEKL. This CDR3 region has 15 residues.